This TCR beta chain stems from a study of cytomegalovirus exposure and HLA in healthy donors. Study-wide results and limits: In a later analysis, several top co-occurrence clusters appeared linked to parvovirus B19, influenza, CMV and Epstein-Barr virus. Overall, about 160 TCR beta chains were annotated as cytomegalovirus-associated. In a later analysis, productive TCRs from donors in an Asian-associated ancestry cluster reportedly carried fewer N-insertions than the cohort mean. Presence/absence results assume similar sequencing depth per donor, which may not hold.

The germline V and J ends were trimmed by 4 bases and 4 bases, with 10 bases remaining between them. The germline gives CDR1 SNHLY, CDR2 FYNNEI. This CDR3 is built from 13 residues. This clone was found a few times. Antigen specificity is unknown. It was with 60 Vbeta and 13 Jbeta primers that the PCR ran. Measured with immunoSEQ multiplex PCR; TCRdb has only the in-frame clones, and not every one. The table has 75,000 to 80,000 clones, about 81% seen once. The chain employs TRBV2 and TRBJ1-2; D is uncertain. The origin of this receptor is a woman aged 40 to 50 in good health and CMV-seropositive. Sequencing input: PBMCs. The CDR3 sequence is CASSGSTAYGYTF. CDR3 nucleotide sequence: TGTGCCAGCAGTGGTTCAACAGCCTATGGCTACACCTTC.